The 30 T cell receptor beta chains in this list originate from one sample, sequenced in a study of blood T cell repertoires in COVID-19. This table comes from immunoSEQ multiplex PCR, and its TCRdb copy is limited to in-frame clones, with some not included. The sample includes hundreds of thousands of clones, around 86% of them seen just once. Sequencing input: PBMCs or T cells enriched from blood (not recorded which). The receptors were sampled from a man aged 18 to 29 who had recovered from COVID-19.

The CDR3 DNA is TGCGCCAGCAGTAACCCAGGGGTCGACAGGGCAGATACGCAGTATTTT. Translating gives CASSNPGVDRADTQYF. The chain recombines TRBV5-1 with TRBJ2-3; 7 nucleotides align to TRBD1. Germline V gene lookup returns CDR1 SGHRS and CDR2 YFSETQ. The CDR3 contains 16 residues. The ends lost 5 bases at V and 4 bases at J; junction bases unmatched: 13.

The chain links TRBV2 to TRBJ1-5; possibly TRBD1 for D (6 bases). Trimming stripped 6 bases from V and 6 bases from J, with 18 bases between. The CDR3 runs to 15 residues. Germline V CDR1 and CDR2: SNHLY, FYNNEI. The CDR3 region is CASSPRTETGQPQHF. The CDR3 nucleotides read TGTGCCAGCAGCCCGAGGACAGAGACGGGTCAGCCCCAGCATTTT.

For this clone: Sequence at one end of the junction differs from germline and may be a read error. The same CDR3 is also encoded by other DNA sequences in this sample. V usage is TRBV19 and J usage is TRBJ2-5, with a possible D match to TRBD2 (5 bases). Germline CDR1 is LNHDA and CDR2 is SQIVND (reference sequence). The CDR3 runs to 14 residues. The CDR3 region is CASSRTRDQETQYF. The CDR3 coding sequence is TGTGCCAGCAGTAGGACGCGGGACCAAGAGACCCAGTACTTC.

This chain connects TRBV18 to TRBJ2-1; 9 positions match TRBD1. The CDR3 consists of 16 residues. Unmatched junction bases numbered 6, after V lost 2 bases and J lost 4 bases. Germline CDR1 reads KGHSH; CDR2 reads LQKENI. CDR3 residues: CASSPSRDRDYNEQFF. The CDR3, as DNA: TGTGCCAGCTCACCAAGTAGGGACAGGGATTACAATGAGCAGTTCTTC.

CDR3 DNA: TGTGCCAGTGGGATAAGAGGCGCGAAAGGGGGCTGGGATGAGCAGTTCTTC. Translation gives CASGIRGAKGGWDEQFF. The chain combines TRBV7-9 with TRBJ2-1; 7 bases are shared with TRBD1. Germline values: CDR1 SEHNR, CDR2 FQNEAQ (reference sequence). V shed 9 bases and J 8 bases; nucleotides not matched to a gene: 22. CDR3 length: 17 residues. Full variable domain (rest looked up from reference TRBV7-9 and TRBJ2-1): DTGVSQNPRHKITKRGQNVTFRCDPISEHNRLYWYRQTLGQGPEFLTYFQNEAQLEKSRLLSDRFSAERPKGSFSTLEIQRTEQGDSAMYLCASGIRGAKGGWDEQFFGPGTRLTVL.

V usage is TRBV5-1 and J usage is TRBJ2-5, with a weak D call TRBD1 (5 bases). Trimming took off 2 bases at V and 3 bases at J, with 8 bases between the two ends. Germline V lookup: CDR1 SGHRS, CDR2 YFSETQ. This CDR3 is built from 13 residues. This CDR3 reads CASSFVGEETQYF. Written as DNA, the CDR3 is TGCGCCAGCAGCTTTGTAGGGGAAGAGACCCAGTACTTC.

This chain uses TRBV29-1 with TRBJ2-3; 14 positions agree with TRBD2. The ends lost 1 base at V and 2 bases at J; junction bases unmatched: 5. Germline-derived CDR1 and CDR2 are SQVTM and ANQGSEA. The CDR3 is made up of 17 amino acids. The CDR3 here is CSVEGTSGGSNTDTQYF. The CDR3 region has the DNA TGCAGCGTTGAAGGGACTAGCGGGGGGTCTAACACAGATACGCAGTATTTT.

This clone was recorded many times. The rearrangement links TRBV5-1 to TRBJ1-1, with 9 bases identical to TRBD1. Looked up from germline, CDR1 is SGHRS and CDR2 is YFSETQ. The junction had 5 bases not matched to a gene; V was cut back by 2 bases and J by 0 bases. CDR3 length: 16 amino acids. The CDR3 reads CASSLQGAGVNTEAFF. In nucleotides, the CDR3 is TGCGCCAGCAGCTTACAGGGGGCTGGGGTGAACACTGAAGCTTTCTTT.

The rearrangement joins TRBV6-5 to TRBJ1-2; D might be TRBD1 (6 bases). The CDR3 consists of 14 residues. The V end lost 4 bases, the J end lost 3 bases, and 12 bases lay between the germline ends. CDR1 and CDR2 (germline): MNHEY, SVGAGI. This chain's CDR3 is CASSSAGADYGYTF. DNA for the CDR3: TGTGCCAGCAGTTCCGCAGGGGCCGACTATGGCTACACCTTC.

This clone was detected only a few times. The sample carries other DNA sequences with the same CDR3. This rearrangement joins TRBV4-1 to TRBJ2-7; a possible D gene is TRBD1 (6 bases). Germline lookup yields CDR1 MGHRA and CDR2 YSYEKL. Trimming removed 3 bases from V and 0 bases from J, with 6 bases in between. This CDR3 spans 13 amino acids. The CDR3 protein is CASSQDSSYEQYF. The CDR3 coding sequence is TGCGCCAGCAGCCAGGACAGCTCCTACGAGCAGTACTTC.

The chain carries TRBV11-2 and TRBJ1-2; 8 bases map to TRBD1. Germline values: CDR1 SGHAT, CDR2 FQNNGV. The trim removed 8 bases at V and 4 bases at J, leaving 15 bases unmatched. CDR3 length: 16 residues. The CDR3 coding sequence is TGTGCCAGCCATCCAGAGGGGACAGGAAGGACCTATGGCTACACCTTC. Translating gives CASHPEGTGRTYGYTF.

The rearrangement links TRBV30 to TRBJ1-5; D may be TRBD1 (6 bases). V was clipped by 3 bases and J by 5 bases, with 17 bases between them. The CDR3 spans 15 residues. CDR1 GTSNPN and CDR2 SVGIG come from the germline V gene (reference sequence). The CDR3 nucleotides are TGTGCCTGGAGCGAAGGGACACCTCGGTATCAGCCCCAGCATTTT. Protein product: CAWSEGTPRYQPQHF.

In the case of this clone: At the DNA level, this CDR3 is encoded by other sequences in the same sample as well. The chain couples TRBV7-9 to TRBJ1-1, with D tentatively TRBD1 (5 bases). CDR1 and CDR2 from the germline V gene are SEHNR and FQNEAQ (reference sequence). This CDR3 is built from 13 residues. The V end was cut by 1 base, the J end by 5 bases, with 8 bases between. The CDR3 here is CASSLGGGTEAFF. CDR3 bases: TGTGCCAGCAGCTTAGGTGGGGGGACTGAAGCTTTCTTT.

This chain links TRBV5-1 with TRBJ2-3; the D gene is possibly TRBD1 (6 bases). V was trimmed by 4 bases and J by 2 bases, leaving 11 bases between them. The CDR3 length is 14 residues. The germline gives CDR1 SGHRS, CDR2 YFSETQ. CDR3 nucleotide sequence: TGCGCCAGCAGCGCTGGACAGAACACAGATACGCAGTATTTT. Residues: CASSAGQNTDTQYF.

CDR3 bases: TGTGCCAGCAGCGCTGGCCGAACGACAGTCACCTACGAGCAGTACTTC. It is translated as CASSAGRTTVTYEQYF. The chain has TRBV5-4 and TRBJ2-7, with D possibly being TRBD1 (5 bases). CDR3 length equals 16 residues. CDR1 and CDR2 from the germline V gene are SGHNT and YYREEE (reference sequence). The V and J ends lost 4 bases and 2 bases respectively, with 19 bases between them. The whole variable domain, remainder taken from reference TRBV5-4 and TRBJ2-7, is ETGVTQSPTHLIKTRGQQVTLRCSSQSGHNTVSWYQQALGQGPQFIFQYYREEENGRGNFPPRFSGLQFPNYSSELNVNALELDDSALYLCASSAGRTTVTYEQYFGPGTRLTVT.

CDR3 nucleotides: TGCGCCAGCAGCTTGGACGGGGGGATAGGCACTGAAGCTTTCTTT. Translation gives CASSLDGGIGTEAFF. This chain links TRBV5-1 with TRBJ1-1; D is perhaps TRBD1 (5 bases). Germline values: CDR1 SGHRS, CDR2 YFSETQ. The CDR3 totals 15 residues. Trimming removed 0 bases from V and 4 bases from J, with 13 bases in between.

The rearrangement links TRBV5-1 to TRBJ1-6; 7 bases are a match to TRBD1. This CDR3 region has 16 residues. The trim removed 3 bases at V and 5 bases at J, leaving 8 bases unmatched. Germline V gene data show CDR1 as SGHRS and CDR2 as YFSETQ. In DNA form, the CDR3 reads TGCGCCAGCAGCTACGCCGGGACAGAGAATAATTCACCCCTCCACTTT. This sequence encodes CASSYAGTENNSPLHF. Full variable domain (missing parts from reference TRBV5-1 and TRBJ1-6): KAGVTQTPRYLIKTRGQQVTLSCSPISGHRSVSWYQQTPGQGLQFLFEYFSETQRNKGNFPGRFSGRQFSNSRSEMNVSTLELGDSALYLCASSYAGTENNSPLHFGNGTRLTVT.

In DNA form, the CDR3 reads TGTGCCAGCAGCATAAACCCAGGGGGAACCTACGAGCAGTACTTC. It translates to CASSINPGGTYEQYF. The J gene is TRBJ2-7, the V gene TRBV11-3, with 7 bases identical to TRBD1. V was pared by 5 bases and J by 2 bases, with 9 bases of the junction left unmatched. Germline V gene sequence: CDR1 SGHNT, CDR2 YENEEA. The CDR3 spans 15 residues. Drawing the rest from reference TRBV11-3 and TRBJ2-7, the complete variable domain is EAGVVQSPRYKIIEKKQPVAFWCNPISGHNTLYWYLQNLGQGPELLIRYENEEAVDDSQLPKDRFSAERLKGVDSTLKIQPAELGDSAVYLCASSINPGGTYEQYFGPGTRLTVT.

The chain links TRBV7-2 to TRBJ1-4; 8 bases map to TRBD1. Germline trimming cut 5 bases from V and 3 bases from J; bases unmatched to any gene: 8. The germline V gene has CDR1 SGHTA and CDR2 FQGNSA. There are 16 residues in the CDR3. The CDR3 sequence: CASSPAGQASNEKLFF. For the CDR3, the DNA is TGTGCCAGCAGCCCGGCGGGACAGGCTTCTAATGAAAAACTGTTTTTT.

A word on this clone: This sample includes further DNA sequences coding for the same CDR3. This chain connects TRBV18 to TRBJ2-3; 12 nucleotides align to TRBD2. Germline loops: CDR1 KGHSH, CDR2 LQKENI. The CDR3 length is 16 residues. V was clipped by 0 bases and J by 3 bases; unmatched bases: 1. Written as DNA, the CDR3 is TGTGCCAGCTCACCACCCGGGACTAGCGGGACAGATACGCAGTATTTT. Protein product: CASSPPGTSGTDTQYF.

V is TRBV13 and J is TRBJ2-5; possible D gene TRBD2, 5 bases. V lost 5 bases, J lost 5 bases, and 12 bases lay in between. The germline gives CDR1 PRHDT, CDR2 FYEKMQ (reference sequence). The CDR3 loop spans 13 amino acids. CDR3 sequence (DNA): TGTGCCAGCAGCCCCAGAGGGAAGGAGACCCAGTACTTC. Amino acids: CASSPRGKETQYF.

This clone was detected only once. V usage is TRBV7-9 and J usage is TRBJ1-2; no clear D gene. Per germline, CDR1 SEHNR and CDR2 FQNEAQ (reference sequence). The CDR3 has 15 residues. V lost 5 bases and J 6 bases, leaving 19 bases between the germline ends. CDR3 in amino acids: CASSNALTVAHGYTF. The CDR3, as DNA: TGTGCCAGCAGCAATGCCTTAACGGTCGCCCATGGCTACACCTTC.

The V and J genes are TRBV6-5 and TRBJ1-3; D gene unclear. From germline, CDR1 is MNHEY and CDR2 SVGAGI. The CDR3 contains 15 residues. Trimming stripped 7 bases from V and 7 bases from J, with 20 bases between. The CDR3 DNA reads as TGTGCCAGCACCCCAGGAGGCGGTGGCGGGAACACCATATATTTT. This translates into CASTPGGGGGNTIYF.

V usage is TRBV14 and J usage is TRBJ2-1, with 10 bases lining up with TRBD2. This CDR3 is built from 14 residues. J was trimmed by 9 bases and V by 8 bases; bases with no gene match: 10. The germline V gene encodes CDR1 SGHDN and CDR2 FVKESK. This CDR3 reads CASARLAGALEQFF. The CDR3 region has the DNA TGTGCCAGCGCTCGGCTAGCGGGAGCCCTTGAGCAGTTCTTC.

This chain uses TRBV5-6 with TRBJ2-2; D is ambiguous. CDR3 length: 13 amino acids. Germline CDR1 reads SGHDT; CDR2 reads YYEEEE. V was shortened by 4 bases and J by 9 bases, with 13 bases between the two germline ends. The CDR3 DNA reads as TGTGCCAGCAGCACCCGTCTAGTTCGGGAGCTGTTTTTT. It specifies CASSTRLVRELFF.

This rearrangement joins TRBV20-1 to TRBJ2-5; D uncertain. V gave up 2 bases and J gave up 5 bases, with 6 bases separating them. CDR3 size: 11 residues. Germline V gene lookup returns CDR1 DFQATT and CDR2 SNEGSKA (reference sequence). The CDR3 DNA reads TGCAGTGCTAGAACTCTTGAGACCCAGTACTTC. Amino acid sequence: CSARTLETQYF.

V and J are TRBV3-1 (or the pseudogene TRBV3-2) and TRBJ2-1; D may be TRBD2 (6 bases). There are 15 residues in the CDR3. V shed 4 bases and J shed 3 bases, with 13 bases lying between them. The V gene's germline CDR1 is LGHDT and CDR2 YNNKEL (reference sequence). The CDR3 loop reads CASSPGLPIYNEQFF. The CDR3 DNA is TGTGCCAGCAGCCCGGGACTTCCCATCTACAATGAGCAGTTCTTC.

J is TRBJ2-1 and V is TRBV30; 9 bases are shared with TRBD2. The length of the CDR3 is 14 residues. Germline V gene sequence: CDR1 GTSNPN, CDR2 SVGIG (reference sequence). V lost 2 bases to trimming and J lost 10 bases; unmatched junction nucleotides: 9. The CDR3 is CAWSRLAGSYEQFF. CDR3 sequence (DNA): TGTGCCTGGAGTAGGCTAGCGGGGTCTTACGAGCAGTTCTTC.

The chain is built from TRBV19 and TRBJ1-4, with D possibly matching TRBD1 (5 bases). The CDR3 sequence is 15 residues long. Germline-derived CDR1 and CDR2 are LNHDA and SQIVND (reference sequence). The V end was cut by 7 bases, the J end by 8 bases, with 20 bases between. Here the CDR3 reads CASTYISGTPEKLFF. The DNA for the CDR3 is TGTGCCAGTACCTACATTTCCGGGACTCCAGAAAAACTGTTTTTT.

This clone has a handful of counts. The rearrangement links TRBV12-3 or TRBV12-4 to TRBJ2-3; D is unclear. V lost 3 bases and J lost 3, with 7 bases in between. The CDR3 sequence is 13 residues long. DNA of the CDR3: TGTGCCAGCAGTTTCTCCCGGACAGATACGCAGTATTTT. Protein sequence: CASSFSRTDTQYF.